These 14 T cell receptor beta chains were sequenced from one sample in a study of T-cell memory formation after mild COVID-19 (dated by TCRdb to 2020 to 2023). The receptor library was made with 5' RACE. The reads were generated on an Illumina NovaSeq 6000. The public reads were reanalyzed by TCRdb: fastp trimming at Q25, MiXCR alignment, in-frame beta chains only. Entries that share a CDR3 protein sequence are merged under the most common genes and DNA. This sample holds more than 300,000 distinct CDR3 sequences; approximately 13% were observed only once. Approximately 22% of the sample lies in the top ten. Sequenced: PBMCs or a T cell subset sorted from them (not recorded which). These receptors all come from a young man who had mild COVID-19 (a few samples of this study predate the infection). The sample titles of this study are shuffled in the database, so cell type and time point are left out; the donor was told from shared clones.

There are a few counts of this clonotype. V gene TRBV5-1 combines with J gene TRBJ1-1; a possible D gene is TRBD1 (5 bases). In germline, CDR1 is SGHRS, CDR2 YFSETQ. V was trimmed by 4 bases and J by 2 bases, leaving 18 bases between them. The CDR3 contains 16 residues. The CDR3 nucleotides are TGCGCCAGCAGCGCACCCGCAGGGATAAGAAACACTGAAGCTTTCTTT. Residues: CASSAPAGIRNTEAFF.

The chain links TRBV4-1 to TRBJ2-1; TRBD2 agrees at 7 bases. Per germline, CDR1 MGHRA and CDR2 YSYEKL. The trim removed 1 base at V and 7 bases at J, leaving 7 bases unmatched. CDR3 length: 15 amino acids. The CDR3: CASSQVGRAGNEQFF. DNA for the CDR3: TGCGCCAGCAGCCAAGTGGGGAGGGCAGGAAATGAGCAGTTCTTC.

This chain uses TRBV4-3 with TRBJ1-2; TRBD1 might be the D (6 bases). The V and J ends lost 2 bases and 4 bases respectively, with 29 bases between them. Germline V gene sequence: CDR1 LGHNA, CDR2 YSLEER. CDR3 length equals 20 residues. DNA of the CDR3: TGCGCCAGCAGCCAACGCCCCCAGGGGCCTGAATCCCCACTCATCTATGGCTACACCTTC. This encodes CASSQRPQGPESPLIYGYTF.

The chain uses TRBV6-2 or TRBV6-3 and TRBJ1-5; a weak D match, TRBD1 (5 bases). Germline V gene data show CDR1 as MNHEY and CDR2 as SVGEGT. The CDR3 is made up of 15 amino acids. V was trimmed by 3 bases and J by 0 bases, leaving 9 bases between them. Written as DNA, the CDR3 is TGTGCCAGCAGTTATGGACAAGATAGCAATCAGCCCCAGCATTTT. Its protein is CASSYGQDSNQPQHF.

The chain links TRBV19 to TRBJ2-2; D is ambiguous. This CDR3 comprises 14 residues. CDR1 is LNHDA, CDR2 SQIVND, per germline (reference sequence). V was shortened by 6 bases and J by 3 bases, with 11 bases between the two germline ends. CDR3: CASSITEYTGELFF. DNA for the CDR3: TGTGCCAGTAGCATAACTGAGTACACCGGGGAGCTGTTTTTT. The whole variable domain, filled in from reference TRBV19 and TRBJ2-2, reads DGGITQSPKYLFRKEGQNVTLSCEQNLNHDAMYWYRQDPGQGLRLIYYSQIVNDFQKGDIAEGYSVSREKKESFPLTVTSAQKNPTAFYLCASSITEYTGELFFGEGSRLTVL.

V is TRBV7-9 and J is TRBJ2-7; possible D gene TRBD2, 6 bases. V was shortened by 0 bases and J by 2 bases, with 11 bases between the two germline ends. The CDR3 length is 15 residues. The germline gives CDR1 SEHNR, CDR2 FQNEAQ (reference sequence). Here the CDR3 reads CASSLAGEVAYEQYF. In DNA, the CDR3 is TGTGCCAGCAGCTTAGCAGGGGAGGTGGCCTACGAGCAGTACTTC.

This clonotype has a count of ten or more. The chain carries TRBV4-1 and TRBJ2-7; 8 bases align to TRBD1. Trimming cost V 3 bases and J 2 bases; bases outside gene matches: 0. This CDR3 is built from 13 residues. Germline CDR1 MGHRA, CDR2 YSYEKL. CDR3 protein: CASSQDRAYEQYF. The CDR3 nucleotides are TGCGCCAGCAGCCAGGACAGGGCCTACGAGCAGTACTTC.

Ten or more counts support this clonotype. The chain couples TRBV20-1 to TRBJ1-2; the D is unclear. V lost 5 bases and J 4 bases, leaving 11 bases between the germline ends. Germline values: CDR1 DFQATT, CDR2 SNEGSKA (reference sequence). The CDR3 loop spans 12 amino acids. The CDR3 protein is CSARIGSYGYTF. The CDR3 DNA follows: TGCAGTGCTCGCATTGGAAGCTATGGCTACACCTTC.

V gene TRBV20-1 combines with J gene TRBJ1-2, with 9 nucleotides matching TRBD1. Germline-derived CDR1 and CDR2 are DFQATT and SNEGSKA (reference sequence). The CDR3 covers 16 residues. The trim removed 5 bases at V and 2 bases at J, leaving 12 bases unmatched. This CDR3 is CSAPTRTGVSNYGYTF. The CDR3 DNA sequence: TGCAGTGCTCCCACGAGGACAGGGGTATCCAACTATGGCTACACCTTC.

This clonotype was seen ten or more times. The gene calls are TRBV7-9 and TRBJ1-4; D gene unclear. The CDR3 contains 11 residues. Trimming left V 7 bases short and J 5 bases short, with 5 bases between. CDR1 is SEHNR, CDR2 FQNEAQ, per germline (reference sequence). The CDR3 bases are TGTGCCAGCACGGAGAATGAAAAACTGTTTTTT. Its protein product is CASTENEKLFF.

The J gene is TRBJ2-7, the V gene TRBV6-2 or TRBV6-3; TRBD2 matches at 12 bases. After removal of 6 bases from V and 0 bases from J, the junction contained 3 bases not matched to a gene. This CDR3 spans 15 amino acids. Germline CDR1 is MNHEY and CDR2 is SVGEGT. The CDR3 sequence is CASSRGLAGSYEQYF. Written as DNA, the CDR3 is TGTGCCAGCAGCAGGGGACTAGCGGGCTCCTACGAGCAGTACTTC.

V usage is TRBV7-9 and J usage is TRBJ2-7; TRBD1 agrees at 7 bases. The V gene end was trimmed by 5 bases and the J gene end by 3 bases; junction bases not matched to a gene: 7. The CDR3 consists of 14 residues. Germline CDR1 and CDR2: SEHNR and FQNEAQ (reference sequence). The CDR3 reads CASSGLGQLYEQYF. In DNA, the CDR3 is TGTGCCAGCAGCGGACTGGGACAGCTCTACGAGCAGTACTTC.

The rearrangement joins TRBV20-1 to TRBJ2-7; D is undetermined. This CDR3 is built from 12 residues. Trimming removed 6 bases at V and 4 bases at J, with 13 bases between. Germline CDR1 and CDR2: DFQATT and SNEGSKA (reference sequence). CDR3 bases: TGCAGTGCCGTGCGAGTGGGGTACGAGCAGTACTTC. It yields the protein CSAVRVGYEQYF.

The chain couples TRBV20-1 to TRBJ1-2; D unresolved. Looked up from germline, CDR1 is DFQATT and CDR2 is SNEGSKA (reference sequence). The ends were cut back, 4 bases at V and 7 bases at J, with 7 bases in the middle. This CDR3 has 10 amino acids. CDR3 DNA sequence: TGCAGTGCTAAGATTTTTGGCTACACCTTC. Protein product: CSAKIFGYTF.